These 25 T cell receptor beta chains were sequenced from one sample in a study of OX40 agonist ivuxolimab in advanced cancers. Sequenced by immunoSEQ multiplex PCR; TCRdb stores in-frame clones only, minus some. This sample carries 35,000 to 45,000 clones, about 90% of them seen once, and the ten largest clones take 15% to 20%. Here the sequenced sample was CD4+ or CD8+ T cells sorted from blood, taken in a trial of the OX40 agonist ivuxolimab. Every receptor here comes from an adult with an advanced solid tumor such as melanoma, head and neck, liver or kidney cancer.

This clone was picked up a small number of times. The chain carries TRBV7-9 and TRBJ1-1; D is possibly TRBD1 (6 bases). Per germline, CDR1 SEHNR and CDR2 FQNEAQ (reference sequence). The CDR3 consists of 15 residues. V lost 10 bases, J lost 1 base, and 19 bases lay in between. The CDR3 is CATLQSKTGNTEAFF. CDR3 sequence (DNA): TGTGCCACCCTCCAAAGTAAGACAGGGAACACTGAAGCTTTCTTT.

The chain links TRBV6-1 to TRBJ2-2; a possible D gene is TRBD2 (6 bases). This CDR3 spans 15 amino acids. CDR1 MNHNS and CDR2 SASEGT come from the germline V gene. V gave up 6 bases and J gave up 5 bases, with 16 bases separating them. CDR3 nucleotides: TGTGCCAGCAGCGCCGGGACTCGAGTAACCGGGGAGCTGTTTTTT. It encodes CASSAGTRVTGELFF.

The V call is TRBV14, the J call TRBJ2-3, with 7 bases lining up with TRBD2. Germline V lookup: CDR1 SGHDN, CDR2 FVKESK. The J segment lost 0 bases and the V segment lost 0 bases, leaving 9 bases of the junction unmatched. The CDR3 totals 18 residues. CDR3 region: CASSQDGRVVVSTDTQYF. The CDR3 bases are TGTGCCAGCAGCCAAGATGGGAGGGTAGTCGTCAGCACAGATACGCAGTATTTT. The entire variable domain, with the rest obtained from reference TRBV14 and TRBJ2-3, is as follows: EAGVTQFPSHSVIEKGQTVTLRCDPISGHDNLYWYRRVMGKEIKFLLHFVKESKQDESGMPNNRFLAERTGGTYSTLKVQPAELEDSGVYFCASSQDGRVVVSTDTQYFGPGTRLTVL.

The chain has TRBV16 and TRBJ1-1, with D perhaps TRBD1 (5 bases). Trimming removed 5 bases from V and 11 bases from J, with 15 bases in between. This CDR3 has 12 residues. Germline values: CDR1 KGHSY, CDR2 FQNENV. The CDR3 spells CASSDPAWGAFF. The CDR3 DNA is TGTGCCAGCAGCGACCCCGCCTGGGGGGCTTTCTTT.

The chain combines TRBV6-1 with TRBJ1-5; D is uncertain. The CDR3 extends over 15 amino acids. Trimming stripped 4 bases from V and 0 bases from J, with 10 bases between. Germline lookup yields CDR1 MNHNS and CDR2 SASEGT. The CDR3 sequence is CASSGRANSNQPQHF. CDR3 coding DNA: TGTGCCAGCAGTGGACGGGCAAATAGCAATCAGCCCCAGCATTTT.

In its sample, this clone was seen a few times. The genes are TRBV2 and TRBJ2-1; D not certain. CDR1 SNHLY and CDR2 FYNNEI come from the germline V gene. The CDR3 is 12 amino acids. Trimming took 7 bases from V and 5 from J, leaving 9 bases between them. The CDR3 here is CASTGFDNEQFF. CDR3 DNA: TGTGCCAGCACCGGGTTTGACAATGAGCAGTTCTTC. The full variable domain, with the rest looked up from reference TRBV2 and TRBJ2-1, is EPEVTQTPSHQVTQMGQEVILRCVPISNHLYFYWYRQILGQKVEFLVSFYNNEISEKSEIFDDQFSVERPDGSNFTLKIRSTKLEDSAMYFCASTGFDNEQFFGPGTRLTVL.

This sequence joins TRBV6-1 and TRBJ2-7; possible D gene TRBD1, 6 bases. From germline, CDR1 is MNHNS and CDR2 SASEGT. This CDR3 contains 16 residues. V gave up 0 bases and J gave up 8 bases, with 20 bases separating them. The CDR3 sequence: CASSEAPGTGYRQQYF. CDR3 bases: TGTGCCAGCAGTGAAGCTCCTGGTACAGGGTATCGGCAGCAGTACTTC.

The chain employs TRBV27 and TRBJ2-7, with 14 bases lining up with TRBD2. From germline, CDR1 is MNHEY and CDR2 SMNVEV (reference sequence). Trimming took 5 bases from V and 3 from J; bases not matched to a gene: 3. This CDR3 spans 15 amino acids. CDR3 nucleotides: TGTGCCAGCAGTCCCGGGACTAGCGGGAGCTACGAGCAGTACTTC. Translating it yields CASSPGTSGSYEQYF.

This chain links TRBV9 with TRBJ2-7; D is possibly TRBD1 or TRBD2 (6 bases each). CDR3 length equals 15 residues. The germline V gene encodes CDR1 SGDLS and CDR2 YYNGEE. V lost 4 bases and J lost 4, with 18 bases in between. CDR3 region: CASSPGAGTSYEQYF. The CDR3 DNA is TGTGCCAGCAGCCCAGGGGCGGGGACATCGTACGAGCAGTACTTC.

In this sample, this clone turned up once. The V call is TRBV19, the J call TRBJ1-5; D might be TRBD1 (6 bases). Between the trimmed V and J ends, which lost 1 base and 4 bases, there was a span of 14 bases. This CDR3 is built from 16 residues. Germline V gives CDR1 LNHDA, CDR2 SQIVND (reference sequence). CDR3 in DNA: TGTGCCAGTAGTATAGCTTTAGGGGGGGTTAATCAGCCCCAGCATTTT. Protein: CASSIALGGVNQPQHF.

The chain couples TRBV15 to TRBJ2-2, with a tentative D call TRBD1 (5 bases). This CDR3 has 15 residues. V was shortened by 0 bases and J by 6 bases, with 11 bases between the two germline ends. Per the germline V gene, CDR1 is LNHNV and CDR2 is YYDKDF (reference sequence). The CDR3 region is CATSRDLRGAGELFF. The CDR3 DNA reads TGTGCCACCAGCAGAGATCTTAGGGGCGCCGGGGAGCTGTTTTTT.

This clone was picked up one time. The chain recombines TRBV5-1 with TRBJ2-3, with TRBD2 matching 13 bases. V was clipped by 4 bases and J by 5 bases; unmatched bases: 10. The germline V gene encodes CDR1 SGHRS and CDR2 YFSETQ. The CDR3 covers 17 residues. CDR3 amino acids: CASSPLLAGGPIDTQYF. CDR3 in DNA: TGCGCCAGCAGCCCCTTACTAGCGGGAGGGCCCATAGATACGCAGTATTTT.

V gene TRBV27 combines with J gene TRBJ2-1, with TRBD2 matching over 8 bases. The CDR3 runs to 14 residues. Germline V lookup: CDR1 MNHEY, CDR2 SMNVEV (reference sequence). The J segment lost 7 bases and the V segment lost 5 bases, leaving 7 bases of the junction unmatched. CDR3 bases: TGTGCCAGCAGTCCAGCGGGGGCCAGGAATGAGCAGTTCTTC. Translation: CASSPAGARNEQFF.

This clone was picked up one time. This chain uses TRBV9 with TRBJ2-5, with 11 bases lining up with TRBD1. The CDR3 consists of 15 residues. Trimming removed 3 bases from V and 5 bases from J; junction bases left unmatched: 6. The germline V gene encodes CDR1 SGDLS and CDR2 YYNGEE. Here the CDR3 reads CASSDRDRGKETQYF. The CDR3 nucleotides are TGTGCCAGCAGCGACAGGGACAGGGGGAAGGAGACCCAGTACTTC. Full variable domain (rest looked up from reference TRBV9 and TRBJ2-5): DSGVTQTPKHLITATGQRVTLRCSPRSGDLSVYWYQQSLDQGLQFLIQYYNGEERAKGNILERFSAQQFPDLHSELNLSSLELGDSALYFCASSDRDRGKETQYFGPGTRLLVL.

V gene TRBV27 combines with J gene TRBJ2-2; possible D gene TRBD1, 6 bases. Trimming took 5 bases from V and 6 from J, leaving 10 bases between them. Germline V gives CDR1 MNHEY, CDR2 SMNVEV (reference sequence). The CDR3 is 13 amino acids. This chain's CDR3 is CASSTQGAGELFF. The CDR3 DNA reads TGTGCCAGCAGTACACAGGGTGCCGGGGAGCTGTTTTTT.

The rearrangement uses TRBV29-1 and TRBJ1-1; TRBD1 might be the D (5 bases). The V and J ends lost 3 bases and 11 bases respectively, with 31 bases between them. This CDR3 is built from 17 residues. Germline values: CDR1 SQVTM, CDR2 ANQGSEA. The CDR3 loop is CSVESRDPPGLTYGAFF. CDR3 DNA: TGCAGCGTTGAGTCTCGTGACCCACCGGGACTGACTTATGGGGCTTTCTTT.

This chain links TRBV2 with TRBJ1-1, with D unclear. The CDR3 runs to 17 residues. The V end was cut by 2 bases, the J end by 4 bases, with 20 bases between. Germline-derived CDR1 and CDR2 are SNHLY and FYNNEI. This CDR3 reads CASSERWVLSGPTEAFF. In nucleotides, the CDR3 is TGTGCCAGCAGTGAACGCTGGGTACTGTCCGGGCCCACTGAAGCTTTCTTT.

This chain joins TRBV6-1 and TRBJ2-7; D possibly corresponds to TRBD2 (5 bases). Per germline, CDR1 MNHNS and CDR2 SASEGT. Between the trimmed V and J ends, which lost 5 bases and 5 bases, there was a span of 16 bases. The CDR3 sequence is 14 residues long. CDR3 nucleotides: TGTGCCAGCAGTCGCACTAGTCCCTCGGACGAGCAGTACTTC. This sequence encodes CASSRTSPSDEQYF.

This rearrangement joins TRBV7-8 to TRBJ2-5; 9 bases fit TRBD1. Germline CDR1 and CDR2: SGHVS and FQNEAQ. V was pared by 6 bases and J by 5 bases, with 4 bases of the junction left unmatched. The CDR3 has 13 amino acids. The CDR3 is CASRGTGRETQYF. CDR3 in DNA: TGTGCCAGCAGGGGGACAGGGCGGGAGACCCAGTACTTC.

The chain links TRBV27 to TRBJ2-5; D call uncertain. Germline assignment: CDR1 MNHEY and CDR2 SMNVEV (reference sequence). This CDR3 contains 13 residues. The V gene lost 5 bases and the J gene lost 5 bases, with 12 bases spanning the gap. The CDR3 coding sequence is TGTGCCAGCAGTAGGGCTAGACGTGAGACCCAGTACTTC. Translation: CASSRARRETQYF.

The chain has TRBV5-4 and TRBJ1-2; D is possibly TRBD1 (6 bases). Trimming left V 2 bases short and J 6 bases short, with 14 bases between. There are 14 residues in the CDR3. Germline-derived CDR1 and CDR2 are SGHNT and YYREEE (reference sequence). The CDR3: CASSFYSGANGYTF. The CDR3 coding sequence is TGTGCCAGCAGCTTTTACTCGGGGGCTAATGGCTACACCTTC.

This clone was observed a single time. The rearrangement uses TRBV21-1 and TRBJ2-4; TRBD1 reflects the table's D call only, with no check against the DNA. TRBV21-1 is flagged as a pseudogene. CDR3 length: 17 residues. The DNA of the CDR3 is TGTGCCAGCAGCCCACCGCCCCCGAGAGGGGGCAAAAACATTCAGTACTTC. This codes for CASSPPPPRGGKNIQYF.

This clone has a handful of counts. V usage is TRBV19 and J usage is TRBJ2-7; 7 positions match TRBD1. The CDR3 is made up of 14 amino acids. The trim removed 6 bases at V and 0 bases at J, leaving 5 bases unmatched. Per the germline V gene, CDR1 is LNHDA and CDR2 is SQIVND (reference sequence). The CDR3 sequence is CASRSDRSSYEQYF. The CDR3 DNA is TGTGCCAGTAGATCGGACAGGAGCTCCTACGAGCAGTACTTC.

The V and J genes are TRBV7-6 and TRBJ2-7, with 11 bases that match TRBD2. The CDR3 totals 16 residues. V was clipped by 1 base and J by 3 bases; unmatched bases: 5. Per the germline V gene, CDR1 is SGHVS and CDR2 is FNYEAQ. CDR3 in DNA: TGTGCCAGCAGCTTAGTGGCTAGCGGGAGGCTCTACGAGCAGTACTTC. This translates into CASSLVASGRLYEQYF.

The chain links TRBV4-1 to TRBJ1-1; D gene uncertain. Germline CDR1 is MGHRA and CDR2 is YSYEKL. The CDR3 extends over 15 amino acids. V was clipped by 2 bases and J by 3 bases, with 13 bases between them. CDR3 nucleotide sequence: TGCGCCAGCAGCCAAAAGTCCGGGGTGGACACTGAAGCTTTCTTT. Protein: CASSQKSGVDTEAFF.